One sample yielded the 16 T cell receptor beta chains listed below, sequenced in a study of blood T cell repertoires in COVID-19. The repertoire was sequenced with immunoSEQ multiplex PCR; TCRdb's copy has only in-frame clones and lacks some. The table includes about 130,000 clones, 75% to 85% detected once. The sequencing sample was made of peripheral blood. The origin of the receptors is a man aged 40-55 years with active or convalescent COVID-19.

The DNA for the CDR3 is TGTGCCAGCAGCTGGGACAGGAGCAATCAGCCCCAGCATTTT. This sequence encodes CASSWDRSNQPQHF. The chain joins TRBV11-3 to TRBJ1-5; 8 bases are shared with TRBD1. CDR1 and CDR2 from the germline V gene are SGHNT and YENEEA. The J segment lost 1 base and the V segment lost 4 bases, leaving 0 bases of the junction unmatched. This CDR3 is 14 amino acids long.

This chain joins TRBV23-1 and TRBJ2-6; TRBD1 is a possible D gene (6 bases). TRBV23-1 is known as an ORF, though its function is uncertain. The CDR3 totals 19 residues. V shed 0 bases and J shed 0 bases, with 15 bases lying between them. CDR3 nucleotides: TGCGCCAGCAGTCAATCGACAGGAGCCTTACACTCTGGGGCCAACGTCCTGACTTTC. This gives the protein CASSQSTGALHSGANVLTF.

The chain carries TRBV10-3 and TRBJ2-1; no clear D. V gave up 6 bases and J gave up 5 bases, with 8 bases separating them. The CDR3 spans 12 residues. CDR1 and CDR2 (germline): ENHRY, SYGVKD. CDR3 DNA: TGTGCCATCAGGAGATCCAACAATGAGCAGTTCTTC. Its translation is CAIRRSNNEQFF.

This clone was recorded only once. The chain uses TRBV10-3 and TRBJ2-3; tentative D call: TRBD2 (5 bases). The CDR3 is 12 residues long. Trimming removed 11 bases at V and 1 base at J, with 10 bases between. Germline assignment: CDR1 ENHRY and CDR2 SYGVKD. CDR3 in DNA: TGTGCCGCCGGGGTGGGCACAGATACGCAGTATTTT. It codes for CAAGVGTDTQYF.

The chain carries TRBV19 and TRBJ1-3; D is uncertain. The CDR3 runs to 16 residues. V lost 1 base, J lost 0 bases, and 10 bases lay in between. Germline V CDR1 and CDR2: LNHDA, SQIVND (reference sequence). CDR3 bases: TGTGCCAGTAGTATAGGTACTCTGAGCTCTGGAAACACCATATATTTT. Protein product: CASSIGTLSSGNTIYF. Combining the CDR3 with reference TRBV19 and TRBJ1-3 gives the whole variable domain DGGITQSPKYLFRKEGQNVTLSCEQNLNHDAMYWYRQDPGQGLRLIYYSQIVNDFQKGDIAEGYSVSREKKESFPLTVTSAQKNPTAFYLCASSIGTLSSGNTIYFGEGSWLTVV.

The CDR3 sequence: CASSLGGLNTGELFF. The CDR3, as DNA: TGTGCCAGCAGCTTGGGGGGGCTGAACACCGGGGAGCTGTTTTTT. V and J are TRBV5-4 and TRBJ2-2; D is possibly TRBD1 (6 bases). Germline loops: CDR1 SGHNT, CDR2 YYREEE (reference sequence). The CDR3 spans 15 residues. V was trimmed by 0 bases and J by 1 base, leaving 7 bases between them.

The rearrangement joins TRBV5-4 to TRBJ2-5; D ambiguous. Germline V lookup: CDR1 SGHNT, CDR2 YYREEE (reference sequence). V was trimmed by 4 bases and J by 2 bases, leaving 12 bases between them. CDR3 length: 14 amino acids. CDR3 loop: CASSPGSYQETQYF. In nucleotides, the CDR3 is TGTGCCAGCAGCCCAGGATCCTATCAAGAGACCCAGTACTTC.

CDR3 coding DNA: TGTGCCAGCAGCACCCGACTAGCAGGCTACGAGCAGTACTTC. This codes for CASSTRLAGYEQYF. The chain has TRBV11-2 and TRBJ2-7, with 7 positions matching TRBD2. CDR3 length: 14 residues. Trimming removed 5 bases from V and 3 bases from J; junction bases left unmatched: 7. CDR1 and CDR2 from the germline V gene are SGHAT and FQNNGV.

The chain carries TRBV7-2 and TRBJ1-5, with 11 bases lining up with TRBD1. The CDR3 loop spans 15 amino acids. Germline V lookup: CDR1 SGHTA, CDR2 FQGNSA. The trim removed 4 bases at V and 2 bases at J, leaving 1 base unmatched. The CDR3 here is CASSSDRGRNQPQHF. CDR3 bases: TGTGCCAGCAGCTCGGACAGGGGGCGCAATCAGCCCCAGCATTTT. The variable domain in full, completed from reference TRBV7-2 and TRBJ1-5, reads GAGVSQSPSNKVTEKGKDVELRCDPISGHTALYWYRQSLGQGLEFLIYFQGNSAPDKSGLPSDRFSAERTGGSVSTLTIQRTQQEDSAVYLCASSSDRGRNQPQHFGDGTRLSIL.

This clone was seen once. The CDR3 reads CASSIISGSTEAFF. CDR3 DNA sequence: TGTGCCAGTAGTATTATTTCGGGGAGCACTGAAGCTTTCTTT. The J gene is TRBJ1-1, the V gene TRBV19; D is undetermined. This CDR3 spans 14 amino acids. V was trimmed by 3 bases and J by 4 bases, leaving 12 bases between them. CDR1 LNHDA and CDR2 SQIVND come from the germline V gene (reference sequence). The variable domain in full, with the rest retrieved from reference TRBV19 and TRBJ1-1, is DGGITQSPKYLFRKEGQNVTLSCEQNLNHDAMYWYRQDPGQGLRLIYYSQIVNDFQKGDIAEGYSVSREKKESFPLTVTSAQKNPTAFYLCASSIISGSTEAFFGQGTRLTVV.

The chain employs TRBV30 and TRBJ1-6; D ambiguous. This CDR3 is 12 amino acids long. Trimming took off 0 bases at V and 19 bases at J, with 16 bases between the two ends. The V gene's germline CDR1 is GTSNPN and CDR2 SVGIG (reference sequence). The CDR3 bases are TGTGCCTGGAGTGTACCGGCCGCGGTCCATCACTTT. It specifies CAWSVPAAVHHF.

This clone showed up just a few times. The identical CDR3 is also encoded by other nucleotide sequences in the sample. V gene TRBV28 combines with J gene TRBJ2-5; maybe TRBD2 (6 bases). CDR3 size: 13 residues. The V gene lost 6 bases and the J gene lost 0 bases, with 8 bases spanning the gap. The germline V gene encodes CDR1 MDHEN and CDR2 SYDVKM. CDR3 sequence (DNA): TGTGCCAGCAGCCCGGGGGACCAAGAGACCCAGTACTTC. As protein: CASSPGDQETQYF.

V usage is TRBV30 and J usage is TRBJ2-3; tentatively, D is TRBD2 (5 bases). Per the germline V gene, CDR1 is GTSNPN and CDR2 is SVGIG (reference sequence). This CDR3 comprises 9 residues. V lost 7 bases, J lost 6 bases, and 5 bases lay in between. CDR3 sequence: CALADTQYF. CDR3 nucleotide sequence: TGTGCCTTAGCGGATACGCAGTATTTT. Full variable domain (rest looked up from reference TRBV30 and TRBJ2-3): SQTIHQWPATLVQPVGSPLSLECTVEGTSNPNLYWYRQAAGRGLQLLFYSVGIGQISSEVPQNLSASRPQDRQFILSSKKLLLSDSGFYLCALADTQYFGPGTRLTVL.

The chain is built from TRBV4-2 and TRBJ1-2; D call uncertain. Germline loops: CDR1 LGHNA, CDR2 YNFKEQ. The CDR3 extends over 14 amino acids. V gave up 4 bases and J gave up 3 bases, with 12 bases separating them. CDR3 loop: CASSRTGADYGYTF. DNA for the CDR3: TGTGCCAGCAGCCGGACGGGAGCAGACTATGGCTACACCTTC.

Note on this clone: An end of the junction does not agree with germline; a read error may underlie this. This chain connects TRBV4-3 to TRBJ2-1; 8 positions match TRBD2. The germline CDR1 and CDR2 sequences are LGHNA and YSLEER. The CDR3 runs to 15 residues. The CDR3 protein is CACSQDSGVLYEQFF. CDR3 sequence (DNA): TGCGCCTGCAGCCAAGATAGCGGGGTACTATATGAGCAGTTCTTC.

This clone occurred once. The chain uses TRBV20-1 and TRBJ1-4; D unclear. The germline CDR1 and CDR2 sequences are DFQATT and SNEGSKA (reference sequence). Trimming shortened V by 2 bases and J by 5 bases, and 3 bases separated the two germline ends. The CDR3 spans 11 residues. The CDR3 region is CSARPNEKLFF. The CDR3 nucleotides are TGCAGTGCTAGACCGAATGAAAAACTGTTTTTT.